This note documents a single T cell receptor (beta chain) sequence. The antigen remains undetermined. TCRdb fed the reads into MiXCR, producing one record per CDR3 protein. This table has about 55,000 distinct CDR3 sequences, 20% appearing once. The entry originates in a study of T cell repertoires in cytomegalovirus infection. Germline assignment: CDR1 SGHTA and CDR2 FQGNSA. Trimming took 3 bases from V and 2 from J, leaving 19 bases between them. CDR3 length: 17 residues. Sample: CD8+ T cells from cultured PBMCs, taken from culture after CMV antigen stimulation. This TCR came from a human donor in good health (CMV status not recorded). Some clones in this sample may be carry-over from other donors' samples. J is TRBJ1-2 and V is TRBV7-2; a weak D match, TRBD1 (6 bases). The DNA for the CDR3 is TGTGCCAGCAGCTTCAAAGGCGGGGGCAAACCCAACTATGGCTACACCTTC. This gives the protein CASSFKGGGKPNYGYTF.